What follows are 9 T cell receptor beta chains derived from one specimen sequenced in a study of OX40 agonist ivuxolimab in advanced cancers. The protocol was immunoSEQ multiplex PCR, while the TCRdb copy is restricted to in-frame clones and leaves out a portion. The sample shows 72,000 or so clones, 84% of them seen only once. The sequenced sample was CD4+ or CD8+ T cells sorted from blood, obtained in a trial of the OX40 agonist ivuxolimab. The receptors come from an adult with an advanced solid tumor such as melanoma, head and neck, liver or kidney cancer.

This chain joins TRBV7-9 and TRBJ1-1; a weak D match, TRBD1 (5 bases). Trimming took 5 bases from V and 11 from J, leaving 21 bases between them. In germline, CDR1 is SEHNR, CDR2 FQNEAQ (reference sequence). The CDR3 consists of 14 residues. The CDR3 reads CASSPNTQVLEAFF. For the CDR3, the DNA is TGTGCCAGCAGCCCGAATACACAGGTCCTGGAGGCTTTCTTT.

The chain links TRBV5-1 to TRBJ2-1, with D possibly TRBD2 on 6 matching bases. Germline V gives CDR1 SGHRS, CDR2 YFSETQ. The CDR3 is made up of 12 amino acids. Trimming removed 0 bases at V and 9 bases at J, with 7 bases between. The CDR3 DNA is TGCGCCAGCAGCTTGGAGGGAGGTGAGCAGTTCTTC. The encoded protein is CASSLEGGEQFF. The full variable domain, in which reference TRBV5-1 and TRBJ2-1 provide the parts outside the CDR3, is KAGVTQTPRYLIKTRGQQVTLSCSPISGHRSVSWYQQTPGQGLQFLFEYFSETQRNKGNFPGRFSGRQFSNSRSEMNVSTLELGDSALYLCASSLEGGEQFFGPGTRLTVL.

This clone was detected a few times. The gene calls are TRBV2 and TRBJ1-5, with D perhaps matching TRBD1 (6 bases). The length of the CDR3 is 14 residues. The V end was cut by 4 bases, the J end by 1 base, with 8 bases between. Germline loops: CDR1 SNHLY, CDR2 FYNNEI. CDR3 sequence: CASSGTASNQPQHF. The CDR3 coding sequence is TGTGCCAGCAGTGGGACAGCCAGCAATCAGCCCCAGCATTTT.

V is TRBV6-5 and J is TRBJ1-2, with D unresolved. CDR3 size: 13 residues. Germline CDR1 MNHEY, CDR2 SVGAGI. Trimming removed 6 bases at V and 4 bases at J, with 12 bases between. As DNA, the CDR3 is TGTGCCAGCAGGGACCGCTACTTCTATGGCTACACCTTC. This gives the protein CASRDRYFYGYTF.

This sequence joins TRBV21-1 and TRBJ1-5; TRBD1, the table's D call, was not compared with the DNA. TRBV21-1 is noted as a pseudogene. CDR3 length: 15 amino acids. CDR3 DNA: TGTGCCAGCAGCAAGTTTACAGAACCAAATCAGCCCCAGCATTTT. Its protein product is CASSKFTEPNQPQHF.

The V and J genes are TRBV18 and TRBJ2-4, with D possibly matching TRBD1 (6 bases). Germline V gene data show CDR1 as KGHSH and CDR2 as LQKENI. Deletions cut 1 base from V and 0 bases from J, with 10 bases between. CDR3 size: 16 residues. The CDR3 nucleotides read TGTGCCAGCTCACCACGACAGGAGGTAGCCAAAAACATTCAGTACTTC. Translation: CASSPRQEVAKNIQYF.

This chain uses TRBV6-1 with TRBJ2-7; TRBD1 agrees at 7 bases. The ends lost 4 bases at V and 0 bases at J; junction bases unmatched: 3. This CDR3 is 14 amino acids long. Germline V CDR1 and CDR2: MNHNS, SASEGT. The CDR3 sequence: CASSGRDSSYEQYF. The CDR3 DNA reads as TGTGCCAGCAGTGGTAGGGACAGCTCCTACGAGCAGTACTTC.

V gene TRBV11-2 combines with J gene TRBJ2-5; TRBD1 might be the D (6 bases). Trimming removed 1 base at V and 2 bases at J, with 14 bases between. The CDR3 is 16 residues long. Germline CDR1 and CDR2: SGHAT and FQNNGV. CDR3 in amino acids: CASSLGPGVSQETQYF. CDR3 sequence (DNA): TGTGCCAGCAGCTTAGGGCCAGGGGTCTCGCAAGAGACCCAGTACTTC. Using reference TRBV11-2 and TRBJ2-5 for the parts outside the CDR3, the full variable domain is EAGVAQSPRYKIIEKRQSVAFWCNPISGHATLYWYQQILGQGPKLLIQFQNNGVVDDSQLPKDRFSAERLKGVDSTLKIQPAKLEDSAVYLCASSLGPGVSQETQYFGPGTRLLVL.

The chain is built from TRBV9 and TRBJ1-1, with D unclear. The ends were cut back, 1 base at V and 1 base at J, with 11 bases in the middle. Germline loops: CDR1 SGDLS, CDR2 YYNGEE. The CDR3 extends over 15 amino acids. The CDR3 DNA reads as TGTGCCAGCAGCGTAAATGGGCAGCCGAACACTGAAGCTTTCTTT. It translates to CASSVNGQPNTEAFF.